The sequence of this T cell receptor beta chain was determined in a study of blood T cell repertoires in COVID-19. In the study overall: The United States, Italy and Spain provided the acute and convalescent COVID-19 samples.

Those enrolled in Seattle joined during active infection and were followed longitudinally afterward. V lost 6 bases to trimming and J lost 3 bases; unmatched junction nucleotides: 9. CDR3 length: 15 residues. Germline V lookup: CDR1 MNHEY, CDR2 SVGAGI. Under the authors' procedure: Amplification from reference gene primers served as the basis for estimated nucleated cell counts. The assay was immunoSEQ multiplex PCR, and TCRdb's table has in-frame clones only and misses some. That table furnishes V, J and clone size, whereas the DNA furnished D and trimming. Among roughly 570,000 clones listed, 85% to 90% were seen once.

V usage is TRBV6-5 and J usage is TRBJ2-3, with TRBD1 identical over 7 bases. The sequencing input was peripheral blood. The TCR was taken from a woman in her 50s with COVID-19, enrolled during active disease. The CDR3 sequence: CASSPRQGGTDTQYF. The CDR3 DNA follows: TGTGCCAGCAGCCCCAGACAGGGTGGGACAGATACGCAGTATTTT.